Below are 22 T cell receptor beta chains sequenced from a single sample in a study of shared clonotypes between healthy human individuals. Terminally differentiated effector memory CD45RA+ cells were left out of the naive CD8 fraction, which was CD45RO-negative and positively selected for CCR7. Generated by immunoSEQ multiplex PCR, the TCRdb table keeps only in-frame clones and is missing some. Found here are around 640,000 clones, roughly 96% of them singletons; the top ten hold less than 0.13%. The sample taken for sequencing was naive CD8+ T cells sorted from blood. The receptors stem from a woman in her 30s in good health.

The V gene is TRBV5-1, the J gene TRBJ2-7; 12 bases map to TRBD2. V lost 4 bases and J lost 3; bases outside the gene matches: 5. This CDR3 spans 15 amino acids. Germline-derived CDR1 and CDR2 are SGHRS and YFSETQ. CDR3: CASSHGLAGSYEQYF. The CDR3 DNA sequence: TGCGCCAGCAGCCACGGACTAGCGGGAAGCTACGAGCAGTACTTC. The full variable domain, in which reference TRBV5-1 and TRBJ2-7 provide the parts outside the CDR3, is KAGVTQTPRYLIKTRGQQVTLSCSPISGHRSVSWYQQTPGQGLQFLFEYFSETQRNKGNFPGRFSGRQFSNSRSEMNVSTLELGDSALYLCASSHGLAGSYEQYFGPGTRLTVT.

The chain's CDR3 is CASSTGASPLHF. The CDR3 DNA sequence: TGTGCCAGCAGTACAGGGGCCTCACCCCTCCACTTT. This chain joins TRBV25-1 and TRBJ1-6; TRBD1 agrees at 7 bases. CDR1 is MGHDK, CDR2 SYGVNS, per germline. V shed 5 bases, J shed 10 bases, and the junction held 2 bases outside the gene matches. The CDR3 has 12 amino acids. Complete variable domain (other parts from reference TRBV25-1 and TRBJ1-6): EADIYQTPRYLVIGTGKKITLECSQTMGHDKMYWYQQDPGMELHLIHYSYGVNSTEKGDLSSESTVSRIRTEHFPLTLESARPSHTSQYLCASSTGASPLHFGNGTRLTVT.

This chain links TRBV7-9 with TRBJ1-2; D gene ambiguous. Germline values: CDR1 SEHNR, CDR2 FQNEAQ (reference sequence). The CDR3 is 14 amino acids. Trimming pared 1 base from V and 2 bases from J, leaving 8 bases between. For the CDR3, the DNA is TGTGCCAGCAGCTTAGGGGTCAAGAACTATGGCTACACCTTC. Residues: CASSLGVKNYGYTF.

The chain couples TRBV28 to TRBJ1-5, with D unclear. Germline V lookup: CDR1 MDHEN, CDR2 SYDVKM. CDR3 length: 17 residues. V lost 6 bases and J lost 0, with 18 bases in between. CDR3 amino acids: CASSLLSREDSNQPQHF. Here the CDR3 DNA reads TGTGCCAGCAGCCTTCTAAGTAGGGAAGATAGCAATCAGCCCCAGCATTTT.

This clone was seen a single time. The chain is built from TRBV5-8 and TRBJ2-5, with 15 bases that match TRBD2. Per germline, CDR1 SGHTS and CDR2 YDEGEE. Germline trimming cut 5 bases from V and 0 bases from J; bases unmatched to any gene: 8. The CDR3 extends over 18 amino acids. CDR3 residues: CASSPGTSGRTYQETQYF. CDR3 DNA: TGTGCCAGCAGTCCCGGGACTAGCGGGAGGACGTACCAAGAGACCCAGTACTTC.

The chain uses TRBV5-4 and TRBJ2-7, with D unclear. The germline V gene encodes CDR1 SGHNT and CDR2 YYREEE (reference sequence). The length of the CDR3 is 12 residues. V lost 3 bases and J 3 bases, leaving 7 bases between the germline ends. CDR3 sequence: CASSSSNYEQYF. CDR3 DNA: TGTGCCAGCAGCTCCTCAAACTACGAGCAGTACTTC.

The chain employs TRBV29-1 and TRBJ2-7, with a weak D call TRBD1 (6 bases). Trimming stripped 4 bases from V and 1 base from J, with 17 bases between. Germline assignment: CDR1 SQVTM and CDR2 ANQGSEA. The CDR3 runs 15 residues. The CDR3 spells CSVVEDRKLSYEQYF. CDR3 DNA: TGCAGCGTTGTGGAGGACAGAAAGCTTTCCTACGAGCAGTACTTC.

The chain joins TRBV30 to TRBJ2-2, with TRBD1 as a possible D gene (5 bases). Between the trimmed V and J ends, which lost 0 bases and 2 bases, there was a span of 10 bases. The CDR3 spans 15 residues. The germline gives CDR1 GTSNPN, CDR2 SVGIG (reference sequence). The CDR3 nucleotides are TGTGCCTGGAGTGTACCACAGGCTAACACCGGGGAGCTGTTTTTT. It translates to CAWSVPQANTGELFF.

The chain combines TRBV7-9 with TRBJ2-2; D not resolved. V was pared by 7 bases and J by 0 bases, with 9 bases between. CDR3 length equals 14 residues. Germline V gives CDR1 SEHNR, CDR2 FQNEAQ (reference sequence). CDR3 nucleotide sequence: TGTGCCAGCACTTATGGAGCGAACACCGGGGAGCTGTTTTTT. It is translated as CASTYGANTGELFF.

This chain uses TRBV2 with TRBJ2-1, with 9 bases identical to TRBD2. Germline V gene sequence: CDR1 SNHLY, CDR2 FYNNEI. V lost 8 bases to trimming and J lost 9 bases; unmatched junction nucleotides: 8. This CDR3 region has 13 residues. The CDR3 reads CASGSGRFSEQFF. The CDR3 DNA reads as TGTGCCAGCGGAAGCGGGAGGTTTAGTGAGCAGTTCTTC.

The rearrangement joins TRBV7-2 to TRBJ2-7; D remains ambiguous. Trimming pared 3 bases from V and 2 bases from J, leaving 2 bases between. The CDR3 spans 11 residues. Germline values: CDR1 SGHTA, CDR2 FQGNSA. CDR3 sequence: CASSLTYEQYF. The CDR3 DNA reads TGTGCCAGCAGCTTGACCTACGAGCAGTACTTC.

About this clone: This same CDR3 is encoded by further DNA sequences in the sample. The CDR3, as DNA: TGTGCCAGCAGCTCGGTAGACGAGCAGTACTTC. Amino acids: CASSSVDEQYF. The chain has TRBV5-4 and TRBJ2-7; D unclear. The CDR3 has 11 amino acids. Trimming took off 3 bases at V and 5 bases at J, with 6 bases between the two ends. Germline V lookup: CDR1 SGHNT, CDR2 YYREEE (reference sequence).

J is TRBJ2-1 and V is TRBV28; 7 nucleotides match TRBD2. The CDR3 sequence is 20 residues long. V shed 6 bases, J shed 8 bases, and the junction held 28 bases outside the gene matches. Germline V lookup: CDR1 MDHEN, CDR2 SYDVKM. The CDR3: CASRPPEWRELSGSGDEQFF. The CDR3 DNA sequence: TGTGCCAGCAGGCCGCCGGAGTGGCGGGAGCTTTCGGGCTCGGGCGATGAGCAGTTCTTC.

The gene calls are TRBV7-9 and TRBJ1-3; D not certain. The CDR3 has 17 residues. Germline CDR1 is SEHNR and CDR2 is FQNEAQ (reference sequence). V was trimmed by 6 bases and J by 0 bases, leaving 18 bases between them. The CDR3 loop is CASSPPIAPVSGNTIYF. Here the CDR3 DNA reads TGTGCCAGCAGTCCTCCGATCGCACCCGTCTCTGGAAACACCATATATTTT.

V is TRBV10-2 and J is TRBJ2-7; perhaps TRBD1 as D (5 bases). The V end was cut by 3 bases, the J end by 5 bases, with 5 bases between. The CDR3 is 11 amino acids. Germline-derived CDR1 and CDR2 are WSHSY and SAAADI. The CDR3 here is CASSDRDEQYF. Written as DNA, the CDR3 is TGCGCCAGCAGTGACAGGGACGAGCAGTACTTC.

The chain joins TRBV7-8 to TRBJ2-7, with 9 bases identical to TRBD1. The germline gives CDR1 SGHVS, CDR2 FQNEAQ. The CDR3 is made up of 17 amino acids. J gave up 3 bases and V 3 bases, and 12 bases lay outside the gene matches. The CDR3 here is CASSFSGTGTTFYEQYF. CDR3 coding DNA: TGTGCCAGCAGCTTCTCCGGGACAGGGACAACTTTCTACGAGCAGTACTTC. Complete variable domain (other parts from reference TRBV7-8 and TRBJ2-7): GAGVSQSPRYKVAKRGQDVALRCDPISGHVSLFWYQQALGQGPEFLTYFQNEAQLDKSGLPSDRFFAERPEGSVSTLKIQRTQQEDSAVYLCASSFSGTGTTFYEQYFGPGTRLTVT.

The CDR3 here is CAISEGVGGYEQYF. The CDR3 DNA follows: TGTGCCATCAGTGAAGGGGTGGGAGGCTACGAGCAGTACTTC. The chain recombines TRBV10-3 with TRBJ2-7; a weak D match, TRBD2 (6 bases). V gave up 3 bases and J gave up 3 bases, with 12 bases separating them. Germline V gene sequence: CDR1 ENHRY, CDR2 SYGVKD. CDR3 length equals 14 residues.

V is TRBV7-6 and J is TRBJ2-1, with 10 bases lining up with TRBD2. Germline-derived CDR1 and CDR2 are SGHVS and FNYEAQ. V dropped 5 bases and J dropped 2; count of bases not matched to a gene: 9. The CDR3 has 17 amino acids. The CDR3 nucleotides read TGTGCCAGCAGCCTCTCTCGGACTAGCGGCACCTACAATGAGCAGTTCTTC. It translates to CASSLSRTSGTYNEQFF.

The chain employs TRBV28 and TRBJ2-1; 8 bases line up with TRBD1. This CDR3 has 17 residues. The V gene's germline CDR1 is MDHEN and CDR2 SYDVKM. With 3 bases clipped from V and 5 bases from J, the junction kept 12 bases outside the gene matches. The CDR3 DNA follows: TGTGCCAGCAGTTTGGGACAGGCCTGGCTTTCTAACAATGAGCAGTTCTTC. Translating gives CASSLGQAWLSNNEQFF. Full variable domain (outside the CDR3, taken from reference TRBV28 and TRBJ2-1): DVKVTQSSRYLVKRTGEKVFLECVQDMDHENMFWYRQDPGLGLRLIYFSYDVKMKEKGDIPEGYSVSREKKERFSLILESASTNQTSMYLCASSLGQAWLSNNEQFFGPGTRLTVL.

The chain couples TRBV27 to TRBJ2-1; the match to TRBD2 covers 7 bases. Trimming removed 2 bases from V and 2 bases from J; junction bases left unmatched: 3. Germline lookup yields CDR1 MNHEY and CDR2 SMNVEV (reference sequence). The CDR3 runs 15 residues. CDR3 loop: CASSLPSGAYNEQFF. Written as DNA, the CDR3 is TGTGCCAGCAGTTTACCAAGCGGGGCCTACAATGAGCAGTTCTTC.

V is TRBV30 and J is TRBJ2-7; D assignment may be TRBD1 or TRBD2 (5 bases each). V lost 4 bases and J lost 1, with 14 bases in between. This CDR3 has 14 residues. Germline V gene data show CDR1 as GTSNPN and CDR2 as SVGIG (reference sequence). This chain's CDR3 is CAWNVQEVSYEQYF. CDR3 nucleotide sequence: TGTGCCTGGAATGTACAGGAGGTTTCCTACGAGCAGTACTTC.

The chain carries TRBV6-5 and TRBJ2-7; D uncertain. This CDR3 spans 14 amino acids. Looked up from germline, CDR1 is MNHEY and CDR2 is SVGAGI. V lost 2 bases, J lost 0 bases, and 8 bases lay in between. The CDR3 region is CASSYGMRSYEQYF. CDR3 nucleotide sequence: TGTGCCAGCAGTTACGGTATGCGCTCCTACGAGCAGTACTTC.